Given below is one TCR beta chain in context. As yet, its antigen is unknown. Libraries were prepared by immunoSEQ multiplex PCR; TCRdb keeps only in-frame clonotypes and omits some of them. The data show some 50,000 clones, over 90% seen once. This sample is drawn from a study of OX40 agonist ivuxolimab in advanced cancers. Overall study results and limits: People who partly responded at 0.1-3.0 mg/kg had some of the least clonal expansion seen. Also present in some nonresponders was a low level of normalized T-cell clonal expansion. At 0.1 to 3.0 mg/kg, clonal expansion of CD4+ and CD8+ blood T cells had occurred by week 6.

Germline lookup yields CDR1 ENHRY and CDR2 SYGVKD. The CDR3 sequence is 10 residues long. The clonotype originates from an adult with an advanced solid tumor such as melanoma, head and neck, liver or kidney cancer. This rearrangement joins TRBV10-3 to TRBJ2-5; 8 bases fit TRBD2. The sequencing here drew on CD4+ or CD8+ T cells sorted from blood, taken in a trial of the OX40 agonist ivuxolimab. This CDR3 is CASGGETQYF. In DNA form, the CDR3 reads TGTGCGTCGGGGGGGGAGACCCAGTACTTC.